These 26 T cell receptor beta chains were sequenced from one sample in a study of blood T cell repertoires in COVID-19. The assay was immunoSEQ multiplex PCR, and TCRdb's table has in-frame clones only and misses some. The table shows tens of thousands of clones, with 85% to 90% occurring only once. The sequenced material came from peripheral blood. These receptors all stem from a human donor with acute or convalescent COVID-19. The donor label of this sample is uncertain.

The CDR3 region is CASSRGDRVNTEAFF. The CDR3 nucleotides are TGTGCCAGCAGCCGGGGGGACAGGGTGAACACTGAAGCTTTCTTT. V is TRBV6-5 and J is TRBJ1-1; 9 positions agree with TRBD1. In germline, CDR1 is MNHEY, CDR2 SVGAGI. V trimming: 6 bases; J trimming: 0 bases; junction bases outside the gene matches: 5. The CDR3 spans 15 residues.

V gene TRBV7-2 combines with J gene TRBJ1-2; D is perhaps TRBD1 (5 bases). Trimming left V 3 bases short and J 7 bases short, with 21 bases between. This CDR3 has 16 residues. CDR1 and CDR2 (germline): SGHTA, FQGNSA. Here the CDR3 DNA reads TGTGCCAGCAGCTTTCTGATCCAGGGTCTAAGGATTGGCTACACCTTC. It translates to CASSFLIQGLRIGYTF.

The chain is built from TRBV7-9 and TRBJ1-3; D remains unclear. The V end was cut by 6 bases, the J end by 4 bases, with 10 bases between. CDR3 length: 13 residues. Germline values: CDR1 SEHNR, CDR2 FQNEAQ (reference sequence). DNA for the CDR3: TGTGCCAGCAGACAAACCGGGGGAAACACCATATATTTT. It translates to CASRQTGGNTIYF. Together with reference TRBV7-9 and TRBJ1-3, the CDR3 gives the full variable domain: DTGVSQNPRHKITKRGQNVTFRCDPISEHNRLYWYRQTLGQGPEFLTYFQNEAQLEKSRLLSDRFSAERPKGSFSTLEIQRTEQGDSAMYLCASRQTGGNTIYFGEGSWLTVV.

The chain links TRBV3-1 (or the pseudogene TRBV3-2) to TRBJ1-6; TRBD1 aligns across 7 bases. This CDR3 spans 15 amino acids. The germline gives CDR1 LGHDT, CDR2 YNNKEL (reference sequence). J gave up 9 bases and V 5 bases, and 10 bases lay outside the gene matches. CDR3 bases: TGTGCCAGCAGCGAACAGGGGACCCTCGGTTCACCCCTCCACTTT. Protein sequence: CASSEQGTLGSPLHF.

This chain joins TRBV10-2 and TRBJ2-3; D perhaps matches TRBD1 (7 bases). The V gene lost 2 bases and the J gene lost 3 bases, with 9 bases spanning the gap. Germline V CDR1 and CDR2: WSHSY, SAAADI. This CDR3 has 14 residues. The CDR3 loop is CASSEPGGTDTQYF. The CDR3 nucleotides are TGCGCCAGCAGTGAGCCAGGGGGGACAGATACGCAGTATTTT.

The CDR3 sequence: CASTLSGADTQYF. The CDR3, as DNA: TGTGCCAGCACCCTATCGGGGGCAGATACGCAGTATTTT. V usage is TRBV11-2 and J usage is TRBJ2-3; TRBD2 might be the D (6 bases). V lost 7 bases and J lost 4, with 12 bases in between. The CDR3 runs 13 residues. CDR1 is SGHAT and CDR2 is FQNNGV in the germline V gene.

This chain links TRBV25-1 with TRBJ1-2, with D perhaps matching TRBD1 (5 bases). Trimming cost V 3 bases and J 2 bases, with 16 bases left between them. The CDR3 contains 16 residues. Germline CDR1 MGHDK, CDR2 SYGVNS. The CDR3, as DNA: TGTGCCAGCAGTGACCGGGTACGGGGGGGGAACTATGGCTACACCTTC. Protein: CASSDRVRGGNYGYTF.

V gene TRBV3-1 (or the pseudogene TRBV3-2) combines with J gene TRBJ2-1; tentatively, D is TRBD2 (6 bases). The ends were cut back, 1 base at V and 8 bases at J, with 21 bases in the middle. There are 17 residues in the CDR3. Germline V gives CDR1 LGHDT, CDR2 YNNKEL (reference sequence). CDR3 sequence (DNA): TGTGCCAGCAGCCAAGCGGTGGGAGGCCGGAGGGTCCATGAGCAGTTCTTC. It encodes CASSQAVGGRRVHEQFF.

This chain uses TRBV7-8 with TRBJ1-4; D is unresolved. The ends were cut back, 0 bases at V and 0 bases at J, with 20 bases in the middle. CDR3 length: 20 amino acids. CDR1 is SGHVS and CDR2 is FQNEAQ in the germline V gene. Written as DNA, the CDR3 is TGTGCCAGCAGCTTAGCGGTGGTGGCAGGACTATCATCAACTAATGAAAAACTGTTTTTT. This codes for CASSLAVVAGLSSTNEKLFF.

The chain is built from TRBV7-7 and TRBJ2-5, with 10 bases matching TRBD1. Germline CDR1 reads SSHAT; CDR2 reads FNYEAQ (reference sequence). Unmatched junction bases numbered 2, after V lost 5 bases and J lost 2 bases. The CDR3 is made up of 14 amino acids. The DNA for the CDR3 is TGTGCCAGCAGCAGGACAGGGGGACAAGAGACCCAGTACTTC. Its translation: CASSRTGGQETQYF.

This clone was picked up one time. CDR3 region: CASSQDEPSGGAVADTQYF. CDR3 in DNA: TGTGCCAGCAGCCAAGATGAACCTAGCGGGGGGGCCGTGGCAGATACGCAGTATTTT. The V and J genes are TRBV4-2 and TRBJ2-3; TRBD2 matches 12 bases. V trimming: 0 bases; J trimming: 4 bases; junction bases outside the gene matches: 11. The CDR3 spans 19 residues. Germline assignment: CDR1 LGHNA and CDR2 YNFKEQ.

The rearrangement links TRBV6-2 or TRBV6-3 to TRBJ2-7; 12 bases line up with TRBD2. The CDR3 length is 16 residues. The V gene's germline CDR1 is MNHEY and CDR2 SVGEGT. Trimming removed 0 bases from V and 4 bases from J; junction bases left unmatched: 4. The CDR3: CASSYSKTSGRYEQYF. Here the CDR3 DNA reads TGTGCCAGCAGTTACTCGAAAACTAGCGGGAGGTACGAGCAGTACTTC.

V and J are TRBV3-1 (or the pseudogene TRBV3-2) and TRBJ2-1; 8 bases map to TRBD2. The CDR3 consists of 16 residues. Looked up from germline, CDR1 is LGHDT and CDR2 is YNNKEL (reference sequence). The ends lost 4 bases at V and 7 bases at J; junction bases unmatched: 12. Here the CDR3 reads CASSLGVNAGGNEQFF. The CDR3 nucleotides are TGTGCCAGCAGCCTTGGGGTAAACGCGGGAGGAAATGAGCAGTTCTTC.

This chain links TRBV5-1 with TRBJ2-5; a weak D match, TRBD2 (6 bases). The CDR3 loop spans 15 amino acids. Germline lookup yields CDR1 SGHRS and CDR2 YFSETQ. V lost 2 bases, J lost 5 bases, and 16 bases lay in between. Here the CDR3 reads CASSLLGTDMETQYF. CDR3 nucleotides: TGCGCCAGCAGCTTATTAGGGACTGATATGGAGACCCAGTACTTC.

The chain joins TRBV5-1 to TRBJ1-1; 7 nucleotides match TRBD1. The CDR3 covers 15 residues. The V segment lost 4 bases and the J segment 12 bases; nucleotides outside the gene matches: 18. Germline loops: CDR1 SGHRS, CDR2 YFSETQ. The CDR3 loop is CASSRNMDRSLETFF. DNA of the CDR3: TGCGCCAGCAGCCGCAACATGGACAGGTCCCTGGAGACTTTCTTT.

This chain links TRBV6-5 with TRBJ1-1, with a weak D call TRBD1 (5 bases). Trimming shortened V by 6 bases and J by 0 bases, and 11 bases separated the two germline ends. The CDR3 sequence is 14 residues long. CDR1 and CDR2 (germline): MNHEY, SVGAGI. The CDR3 nucleotides are TGTGCCAGCAGCACCACAGGTTTGAACACTGAAGCTTTCTTT. Translating it yields CASSTTGLNTEAFF.

The chain links TRBV30 to TRBJ1-6; TRBD1 matches at 9 bases. CDR3 length: 13 residues. With V trimmed by 5 bases and J by 6 bases, 2 bases remained unmatched. The germline gives CDR1 GTSNPN, CDR2 SVGIG (reference sequence). CDR3 in amino acids: CAWQTGGNSPLHF. CDR3 DNA sequence: TGTGCCTGGCAGACAGGGGGTAATTCACCCCTCCACTTT.

This chain uses TRBV30 with TRBJ1-5, with D uncertain. V was shortened by 4 bases and J by 4 bases, with 5 bases between the two germline ends. The CDR3 sequence is 11 residues long. Germline V gene lookup returns CDR1 GTSNPN and CDR2 SVGIG (reference sequence). CDR3 sequence: CAWTLNQPQHF. CDR3 bases: TGTGCCTGGACCTTGAATCAGCCCCAGCATTTT.

The chain carries TRBV5-1 and TRBJ1-5; 8 bases are shared with TRBD1. Germline lookup yields CDR1 SGHRS and CDR2 YFSETQ. The CDR3 length is 15 residues. The V segment lost 3 bases and the J segment 6 bases; nucleotides outside the gene matches: 8. CDR3 protein: CASSSTGVKGQPQHF. The CDR3 DNA sequence: TGCGCCAGCAGCTCGACAGGGGTGAAAGGTCAGCCCCAGCATTTT. Based on the CDR3 plus reference TRBV5-1 and TRBJ1-5, the full variable domain is KAGVTQTPRYLIKTRGQQVTLSCSPISGHRSVSWYQQTPGQGLQFLFEYFSETQRNKGNFPGRFSGRQFSNSRSEMNVSTLELGDSALYLCASSSTGVKGQPQHFGDGTRLSIL.

The V call is TRBV12-5, the J call TRBJ2-1; 10 bases are a match to TRBD2. The ends lost 2 bases at V and 7 bases at J; junction bases unmatched: 5. Germline CDR1 and CDR2: LGHNT and FRNRAP. This CDR3 region has 15 residues. CDR3 protein: CASGLSFSGRNEQFF. CDR3 DNA sequence: TGTGCTAGTGGTTTGTCCTTTAGCGGGAGGAATGAGCAGTTCTTC.

This clone has just one count. The rearrangement joins TRBV10-2 to TRBJ1-1; 10 positions agree with TRBD1. This CDR3 region has 16 residues. The junction had 10 bases not matched to a gene; V was cut back by 3 bases and J by 6 bases. The germline gives CDR1 WSHSY, CDR2 SAAADI. The CDR3 region has the DNA TGCGCCAGCAGTGATGAGACAGGGGGCGCGAAGGCTGAAGCTTTCTTT. Amino acid sequence: CASSDETGGAKAEAFF.

The chain employs TRBV9 and TRBJ2-7; possible D gene TRBD1, 6 bases. Germline V gene data show CDR1 as SGDLS and CDR2 as YYNGEE. The CDR3 runs to 15 residues. Between the trimmed V and J ends, which lost 4 bases and 2 bases, there was a span of 16 bases. CDR3 sequence (DNA): TGTGCCAGCAGCCCGACCTCACAGGGTGCCTACGAGCAGTACTTC. This sequence encodes CASSPTSQGAYEQYF.

The J gene is TRBJ2-7, the V gene TRBV27, with D uncertain. Germline CDR1 and CDR2: MNHEY and SMNVEV (reference sequence). The CDR3 runs to 13 residues. With 3 bases removed from V and 4 bases from J, the gap between germline ends came to 10 bases. CDR3: CASSFLRSYEQYF. CDR3 nucleotide sequence: TGTGCCAGCAGTTTCCTCCGGTCTTACGAGCAGTACTTC.

The chain employs TRBV29-1 and TRBJ1-1, with TRBD1 matching 7 bases. The CDR3 runs 13 residues. V was pared by 5 bases and J by 5 bases, with 8 bases of the junction left unmatched. In germline, CDR1 is SQVTM, CDR2 ANQGSEA. In nucleotides, the CDR3 is TGCAGCGTTAGTACAGGGGCAGGGACTGAAGCTTTCTTT. Protein: CSVSTGAGTEAFF.

This chain connects TRBV19 to TRBJ1-1; no clear D. Trimming left V 3 bases short and J 0 bases short, with 14 bases between. The CDR3 is 16 amino acids. Per the germline V gene, CDR1 is LNHDA and CDR2 is SQIVND (reference sequence). The CDR3 DNA sequence: TGTGCCAGTAGTATCGGTACAGACCGAATGAACACTGAAGCTTTCTTT. This codes for CASSIGTDRMNTEAFF.

J is TRBJ1-6 and V is TRBV2; possible D gene TRBD1, 6 bases. V was trimmed by 6 bases and J by 12 bases, leaving 15 bases between them. The CDR3 consists of 13 residues. Germline CDR1 is SNHLY and CDR2 is FYNNEI. The CDR3 DNA is TGTGCCAGCAGCGCCGGGACAAACGGACCCCTCCACTTT. Its protein product is CASSAGTNGPLHF.